The rows below give T cell receptor beta chains drawn from one sample of a study of OX40 agonist ivuxolimab in advanced cancers. Clones were sequenced by immunoSEQ multiplex PCR, and TCRdb holds only the in-frame ones, with some missing. The sample contains 70,000 or so clones, roughly 84% of which appear only once. This specimen consisted of CD4+ or CD8+ T cells sorted from blood, obtained in a trial of the OX40 agonist ivuxolimab. These receptor sequences come from an adult with an advanced solid tumor such as melanoma, head and neck, liver or kidney cancer. Both conserved end residues are trimmed from each CDR3.

>TRBV14|11|TRBJ1-2
ASSPLGPGGYT
>TRBV6-6|10|TRBJ1-1
ASSWMNTEAF
>TRBV7-2|11|TRBJ1-3
ASSLQGGDTIY
>TRBV5-1|14|TRBJ2-2
ASSVLGPANTGELF
>TRBV19|11|TRBJ2-5
ASSPGGVETQY
>TRBV9|11|TRBJ1-4
ASSPDNNEKLF
>TRBV19|12|TRBJ1-5
ASSRRELNQPQH
>TRBV29-1|13|TRBJ2-5
SVNMGQGGSGTQY
>TRBV7-9|14|TRBJ1-1
ASSPTATSVNTEAF
>TRBV7-2|11|TRBJ2-2
ATDQGNTGELF
>TRBV4-1|12|TRBJ2-5
ASSQGNRQETQY
>TRBV9|13|TRBJ2-7
ASSPGTGGWNEQY
>TRBV9|15|TRBJ2-3
ASSVAVLGGGTDTQY
>TRBV4-3|12|TRBJ2-5
ASSQGSVEETQY
>TRBV29-1|10|TRBJ2-7
SVEDGSYEQY
>TRBV10-1|12|TRBJ1-4
ASSGGATNEKLF
>TRBV7-2|11|TRBJ1-1
ASSFQQNTEAF
>TRBV6-1|12|TRBJ2-7
ASFPEVLAYEQY
>TRBV5-8|15|TRBJ2-5
ASSAGTSGGEWETQY
>TRBV18|11|TRBJ2-3
ASSPPGTDTQY
>TRBV7-6|12|TRBJ1-6
ASSRGQSYSPLH
>TRBV16|16|TRBJ2-3
ASSHGIVGATSTDTQY
>TRBV5-1|12|TRBJ2-3
ASTSRQVTDTQY
>TRBV23-1|15|TRBJ2-7
ASSQPNGGSSSYEQY
>TRBV6-6|11|TRBJ1-2
ASSGQDTYGYT
>TRBV6-5|10|TRBJ1-2
ATTTGNYGYT
>TRBV11-2|12|TRBJ1-6
ASSSGPGNSPLH
>TRBV4-1|15|TRBJ1-3
ASSQDRMGLAGNTIY
>TRBV14|13|TRBJ1-2
ASSLRTGGNYGYT
>TRBV4-3|14|TRBJ2-3
ASSQGTGFRADTQY
>TRBV5-1|12|TRBJ2-3
ASSYSGGEVTQY
>TRBV6-6|12|TRBJ1-5
AINPTGSNQPQH
>TRBV5-6|12|TRBJ2-7
ASSFRDLGPEQY
>TRBV11-2|10|TRBJ1-1
ASSQPDGEAF
>TRBV9|13|TRBJ1-2
ASSLSGIPLYGYT
>TRBV5-4|14|TRBJ1-6
ASSPGWDRRHSPLH
>TRBV5-1|12|TRBJ1-2
ASSIPGRSYGYT
>TRBV19|13|TRBJ1-6
ASSSRGRRGSPLH
>TRBV18|11|-
ASSPVTALEQY
>TRBV4-3|14|TRBJ1-6
ASSQDWQGDNSPLH
>TRBV4-3|13|TRBJ2-3
ASSPLRRDTDTQY
>TRBV7-6|13|TRBJ2-2
ASSRASPNTGELF